A selection of T cell receptor beta chains follows, all from one sample in a study of cytomegalovirus exposure and HLA in healthy donors. Profiling relied on immunoSEQ multiplex PCR, and the TCRdb table lists in-frame clones only, not all of them. This sample yields about 120,000 clones, of which 80% are seen a single time; 8.8% belongs to the top ten. Material for sequencing was PBMCs. These receptors were collected from a female donor in good health and CMV-seropositive. Both conserved end residues are part of each CDR3. D genes are given only for firm matches. Size values are once, few and many counts, or a class for expanded clones, and some rows have none.

TRBJ1-5 . TRBV5-1 . CASSLIPGQPQHF TGCGCCAGCAGCTTGATCCCAGGTCAGCCCCAGCATTTT
TRBJ1-1 . TRBV7-9 . CASSLREVNTEAFF TGTGCCAGCAGCTTAAGGGAGGTGAACACTGAAGCTTTCTTT
TRBJ2-7 . TRBV28 . CASSLQGRVRYEQYF TGTGCCAGCAGTTTACAAGGGCGGGTAAGGTACGAGCAGTACTTC
TRBJ1-4 . TRBV27 . CASSNYQGREKLFF TGTGCCAGCAGTAATTATCAGGGTCGGGAAAAACTGTTTTTT
TRBJ2-7 . TRBV2 TRBD1 CASRQGSEQYF TGTGCCAGTAGACAGGGGAGCGAGCAGTACTTC
TRBJ1-4 . TRBV7-2 . CASSRSGVGEKLFF TGTGCCAGCAGCCGCTCGGGGGTGGGTGAAAAACTGTTTTTT
TRBJ1-5 . TRBV6-1 TRBD1 CASSEGTGASNQPQHF TGTGCCAGCAGTGAAGGGACAGGGGCAAGCAATCAGCCCCAGCATTTT
TRBJ2-7 . TRBV19 . CASSIRRQGFYEQYF TGTGCCAGTAGTATAAGGAGGCAGGGGTTTTACGAGCAGTACTTC
TRBJ2-1 . TRBV28 TRBD2 CASSLAGGPGNEQFF TGTGCCAGCAGTCTAGCGGGGGGGCCGGGCAATGAGCAGTTCTTC
TRBJ2-5 . TRBV10-2 . CASSEDGGETQYF TGCGCCAGCAGTGAGGATGGCGGAGAGACCCAGTACTTC
TRBJ1-4 once TRBV7-9 TRBD1 CASSLAQGGTNEKLFF TGTGCCAGCAGCTTAGCCCAGGGGGGTACTAATGAAAAACTGTTTTTT
TRBJ1-3 . TRBV18 . CASSPLPNENSGNTIYF TGTGCCAGCTCACCCCTCCCGAACGAGAACTCTGGAAACACCATATATTTT
TRBJ2-3 . TRBV4-1 TRBD1 CASSPITGGAQYF TGCGCCAGCAGCCCAATAACAGGGGGAGCGCAGTATTTT
TRBJ2-7 . TRBV7-2 TRBD1 CASSVRIDRDSYEQYF TGTGCCAGCAGCGTCCGCATCGACAGGGACTCCTACGAGCAGTACTTC
TRBJ1-1 . TRBV15 . CATSSRRGTTEAFF TGTGCCACCAGCAGTCGTAGGGGAACAACTGAAGCTTTCTTT
TRBJ1-1 . TRBV5-5 TRBD1 CASSADTGGASEAFF TGTGCCAGCAGCGCCGACACAGGGGGCGCCTCTGAAGCTTTCTTT
TRBJ2-5 . TRBV14 . CASSQALAVETQYF TGTGCCAGCAGCCAAGCCCTAGCAGTGGAGACCCAGTACTTC
TRBJ2-7 . TRBV2 TRBD1 CASSGGQGAPWGQYF TGTGCCAGCAGTGGAGGACAGGGGGCCCCGTGGGGGCAGTACTTC
TRBJ1-1 . TRBV19 . CASSTNADTEAFF TGTGCCAGTAGTACCAATGCGGACACTGAAGCTTTCTTT
TRBJ2-7 . TRBV7-8 . CASSHRGQTPAYEQYF TGTGCCAGCAGCCATAGAGGACAGACACCCGCCTACGAGCAGTACTTC